A single sample gave rise to the 7 T cell receptor beta chains below, sequenced in a study of T cell changes during pregnancy in multiple sclerosis. The protocol was immunoSEQ multiplex PCR, while the TCRdb copy is restricted to in-frame clones and leaves out a portion. The table records 40,000 or so clones, about nine tenths of them present only once. Sequencing used CD8+ T cells from peripheral blood mononuclear cells, obtained in the second trimester of pregnancy. These receptors came from a female donor with multiple sclerosis, enrolled in a pregnancy study.

CDR3 residues: CASSLIKGADIQYF. The DNA of the CDR3 is TGTGCCAGCAGCTTAATCAAGGGGGCGGACATTCAGTACTTC. V is TRBV7-9 and J is TRBJ2-4, with 7 positions matching TRBD1. Unmatched junction bases numbered 6, after V lost 2 bases and J lost 8 bases. Germline V gives CDR1 SEHNR, CDR2 FQNEAQ (reference sequence). The length of the CDR3 is 14 residues.

The rearrangement links TRBV4-1 to TRBJ2-1, with D perhaps TRBD2 (6 bases). V lost 0 bases, J lost 5 bases, and 17 bases lay in between. The length of the CDR3 is 17 residues. Germline values: CDR1 MGHRA, CDR2 YSYEKL. The DNA for the CDR3 is TGCGCCAGCAGCCAAGATGGCGGGGACCCAATTAACAATGAGCAGTTCTTC. It codes for CASSQDGGDPINNEQFF.

J is TRBJ1-5 and V is TRBV15, with a possible D match to TRBD1 (6 bases). V was trimmed by 4 bases and J by 5 bases, leaving 12 bases between them. CDR1 is LNHNV and CDR2 is YYDKDF in the germline V gene (reference sequence). The CDR3 loop spans 14 amino acids. DNA for the CDR3: TGTGCCACCAGCATTCGGGACAACTATCAGCCCCAGCATTTT. It encodes CATSIRDNYQPQHF.

This clone has just one count. V and J are TRBV6-1 and TRBJ2-7; D may be TRBD1 (6 bases). Per germline, CDR1 MNHNS and CDR2 SASEGT. This CDR3 comprises 15 residues. Trimming left V 8 bases short and J 2 bases short, with 19 bases between. The CDR3 nucleotides read TGTGCCAGCGGAGTTAATACAGGGTACCCCTACGAGCAGTACTTC. Its translation: CASGVNTGYPYEQYF.

The chain employs TRBV10-2 and TRBJ1-2; 8 nucleotides match TRBD1. The J segment lost 1 base and the V segment lost 3 bases, leaving 7 bases of the junction unmatched. There are 16 residues in the CDR3. Germline lookup yields CDR1 WSHSY and CDR2 SAAADI. Written as DNA, the CDR3 is TGCGCCAGCAGTGATCCTGGGACAGGAGATAACTATGGCTACACCTTC. Amino acids: CASSDPGTGDNYGYTF.

The rearrangement joins TRBV27 to TRBJ2-1, with 7 bases matching TRBD2. This CDR3 has 17 amino acids. The trim removed 0 bases at V and 0 bases at J, leaving 5 bases unmatched. Germline CDR1 reads MNHEY; CDR2 reads SMNVEV (reference sequence). DNA of the CDR3: TGTGCCAGCAGTTTATCGCCGCGGGGGAGCTCCTACAATGAGCAGTTCTTC. This gives the protein CASSLSPRGSSYNEQFF.

The CDR3 bases are TGTGCCAGCAGCTTGGCCTTGACAGCCAATCAGCCCCAGCATTTT. Its translation is CASSLALTANQPQHF. The chain combines TRBV5-6 with TRBJ1-5; tentative D call: TRBD1 (5 bases). The CDR3 totals 15 residues. Trimming cost V 0 bases and J 3 bases, with 10 bases left between them. Germline V lookup: CDR1 SGHDT, CDR2 YYEEEE.